What follows are 32 T cell receptor beta chains derived from one specimen sequenced in a study of shared clonotypes between healthy human individuals. TCRdb's table, derived via immunoSEQ multiplex PCR, lists solely in-frame clones and lacks some. The table lists around 2.1 million clones, nearly 97% of them singletons. Source material: naive CD4+ T cells sorted from blood. This sample's subset: CD45RA+ positively selected. All receptors derive from a man aged 18 to 30 in good health.

There are a few counts of this clone. The rearrangement uses TRBV11-2 and TRBJ1-1, with 8 bases matching TRBD1. Germline CDR1 SGHAT, CDR2 FQNNGV. The ends lost 2 bases at V and 12 bases at J; junction bases unmatched: 5. This CDR3 has 12 residues. The CDR3 region is CASSLRQGMPFF. In DNA, the CDR3 is TGTGCCAGCAGCTTACGACAGGGGATGCCTTTCTTT.

This chain connects TRBV19 to TRBJ2-1; 8 bases line up with TRBD1. Trimming cost V 1 base and J 8 bases; bases outside gene matches: 4. Germline V gene sequence: CDR1 LNHDA, CDR2 SQIVND (reference sequence). The CDR3 consists of 14 residues. CDR3 sequence reads: CASSIAGTGYEQFF. DNA of the CDR3: TGTGCCAGTAGTATAGCCGGGACAGGCTATGAGCAGTTCTTC.

The CDR3 loop is CAWSRGTVSYEQYF. The CDR3 coding sequence is TGTGCCTGGTCCAGGGGGACAGTCTCCTACGAGCAGTACTTC. The V and J genes are TRBV30 and TRBJ2-7; 7 bases fit TRBD1. The CDR3 length is 14 residues. V gave up 5 bases and J gave up 0 bases; unmatched junction bases: 7. CDR1 is GTSNPN, CDR2 SVGIG, per germline (reference sequence).

V and J are TRBV18 and TRBJ1-2; TRBD1 matches 9 bases. Looked up from germline, CDR1 is KGHSH and CDR2 is LQKENI. The V and J ends lost 2 bases and 8 bases, in that order; junction bases with no gene match: 6. The CDR3 has 14 residues. DNA for the CDR3: TGTGCCAGCTCACCAGCGGACAGGGGAGGCGGCTACACCTTC. Translated: CASSPADRGGGYTF.

This clone is a singleton in its sample. J is TRBJ2-5 and V is TRBV6-5, with D hard to call. This CDR3 spans 15 amino acids. CDR1 MNHEY and CDR2 SVGAGI come from the germline V gene. V was pared by 6 bases and J by 2 bases, with 16 bases between. The CDR3 DNA reads as TGTGCCAGCAGCTCGCCCCCGAAGGGTCAAGAGACCCAGTACTTC. It specifies CASSSPPKGQETQYF.

The chain is built from TRBV4-3 and TRBJ2-7; 10 bases line up with TRBD2. There are 17 residues in the CDR3. Germline CDR1 is LGHNA and CDR2 is YSLEER. Unmatched junction bases numbered 9, after V lost 1 base and J lost 3 bases. CDR3 sequence: CASSQGGLAGVLYEQYF. The DNA of the CDR3 is TGCGCCAGCAGCCAAGGTGGGCTAGCGGGAGTTCTCTACGAGCAGTACTTC.

The chain joins TRBV28 to TRBJ2-7; maybe TRBD2 (6 bases). V dropped 4 bases and J dropped 2 bases, with 12 bases sitting between them. This CDR3 region has 14 residues. The germline CDR1 and CDR2 sequences are MDHEN and SYDVKM. The DNA for the CDR3 is TGTGCCAGCAGTTCCCCCGGGAGTACCTACGAGCAGTACTTC. Protein product: CASSSPGSTYEQYF.

Concerning this clone: Other DNA sequences in this sample translate to the same CDR3. The chain uses TRBV5-1 and TRBJ2-7, with TRBD1 identical over 11 bases. The CDR3 has 15 amino acids. Germline V gene data show CDR1 as SGHRS and CDR2 as YFSETQ. The V and J ends lost 0 bases and 4 bases, in that order; junction bases with no gene match: 3. The CDR3 bases are TGCGCCAGCAGCTTGGTTGGACAGGGGGCTTACGAGCAGTACTTC. Translating gives CASSLVGQGAYEQYF. Full variable domain (missing parts from reference TRBV5-1 and TRBJ2-7): KAGVTQTPRYLIKTRGQQVTLSCSPISGHRSVSWYQQTPGQGLQFLFEYFSETQRNKGNFPGRFSGRQFSNSRSEMNVSTLELGDSALYLCASSLVGQGAYEQYFGPGTRLTVT.

A single count supports this clone. The chain uses TRBV6-1 and TRBJ1-1; D unclear. CDR3 length equals 13 residues. V gave up 7 bases and J gave up 6 bases, with 15 bases separating them. Germline V gene lookup returns CDR1 MNHNS and CDR2 SASEGT. CDR3 nucleotide sequence: TGTGCCAGCAAATCGGGCCTCATCGCTGAAGCTTTCTTT. This encodes CASKSGLIAEAFF.

The genes are TRBV4-1 and TRBJ2-7; 7 bases map to TRBD2. Germline V gene sequence: CDR1 MGHRA, CDR2 YSYEKL. V gave up 1 base and J gave up 2 bases; unmatched junction bases: 8. CDR3 length equals 16 residues. The CDR3 region is CASSQVGTTKAYEQYF. The CDR3 region has the DNA TGCGCCAGCAGCCAAGTCGGGACTACTAAAGCCTACGAGCAGTACTTC.

V and J are TRBV27 and TRBJ2-1; 11 bases fit TRBD2. Germline V gene data show CDR1 as MNHEY and CDR2 as SMNVEV (reference sequence). This CDR3 region has 15 residues. V lost 6 bases and J lost 2; bases outside the gene matches: 3. CDR3 sequence reads: CASRDSGGAYNEQFF. In DNA, the CDR3 is TGTGCCAGCAGGGATAGCGGGGGGGCCTACAATGAGCAGTTCTTC.

CDR3 sequence (DNA): TGCGCCAGCAATCCCGGGACGGACCCCTCCGAGCAGTACTTC. Its protein is CASNPGTDPSEQYF. The genes are TRBV10-1 and TRBJ2-7; D might be TRBD1 or TRBD2, each matching 5 bases. CDR1 is WNHNN and CDR2 is SYGVQD in the germline V gene (reference sequence). V lost 7 bases, J lost 6 bases, and 19 bases lay in between. The CDR3 loop spans 14 amino acids.

The chain recombines TRBV11-2 with TRBJ1-1; possible D gene TRBD1, 5 bases. Trimming stripped 1 base from V and 12 bases from J, with 18 bases between. CDR1 and CDR2 (germline): SGHAT, FQNNGV. CDR3 length equals 14 residues. Written as DNA, the CDR3 is TGTGCCAGCAGCTTAGGATCCGCACCAGGGAAGTCTTTCTTT. This codes for CASSLGSAPGKSFF. Filled out from reference TRBV11-2 and TRBJ1-1, the complete variable domain reads EAGVAQSPRYKIIEKRQSVAFWCNPISGHATLYWYQQILGQGPKLLIQFQNNGVVDDSQLPKDRFSAERLKGVDSTLKIQPAKLEDSAVYLCASSLGSAPGKSFFGQGTRLTVV.

This clone was found once. V usage is TRBV2 and J usage is TRBJ1-2, with no clear D. V lost 3 bases and J lost 8, with 13 bases in between. The germline gives CDR1 SNHLY, CDR2 FYNNEI. The CDR3 covers 13 residues. The CDR3 reads CASSDWSSIGYTF. The CDR3 coding sequence is TGTGCCAGCAGTGATTGGTCCTCTATAGGCTACACCTTC.

With regard to this clone: Other nucleotide sequences from this sample produce the same CDR3. The V call is TRBV27, the J call TRBJ2-3, with no clear D. V gave up 2 bases and J gave up 1 base, with 4 bases separating them. Germline lookup yields CDR1 MNHEY and CDR2 SMNVEV (reference sequence). This CDR3 is 13 amino acids long. The chain's CDR3 is CASSLRGTDTQYF. As DNA, the CDR3 is TGTGCCAGCAGTTTACGAGGCACAGATACGCAGTATTTT.

Notes on this clone: Other DNA sequences of this sample code for an identical CDR3. The chain's CDR3 is CASSESGGPYNEQFF. The CDR3 DNA reads as TGTGCCAGCAGTGAAAGTGGGGGCCCCTACAATGAGCAGTTCTTC. The V gene is TRBV25-1, the J gene TRBJ2-1, with D possibly TRBD1 on 6 matching bases. V shed 2 bases and J shed 2 bases, with 10 bases lying between them. This CDR3 region has 15 residues. CDR1 and CDR2 (germline): MGHDK, SYGVNS.

V usage is TRBV7-2 and J usage is TRBJ1-1, with D possibly being TRBD1 (5 bases). The CDR3 has 14 amino acids. V dropped 3 bases and J dropped 4 bases, with 12 bases sitting between them. The V gene's germline CDR1 is SGHTA and CDR2 FQGNSA. The CDR3 loop is CASSFSFGGTEAFF. The CDR3 DNA is TGTGCCAGCAGCTTTTCTTTTGGGGGCACTGAAGCTTTCTTT.

This chain joins TRBV5-1 and TRBJ1-6; 7 bases line up with TRBD1. CDR1 and CDR2 from the germline V gene are SGHRS and YFSETQ. Trimming cost V 0 bases and J 8 bases; bases outside gene matches: 5. This CDR3 has 15 residues. The CDR3, as DNA: TGCGCCAGCAGCTTGGACAGGGGCAGGCATTCACCCCTCCACTTT. It encodes CASSLDRGRHSPLHF. Combining the CDR3 with reference TRBV5-1 and TRBJ1-6 gives the whole variable domain KAGVTQTPRYLIKTRGQQVTLSCSPISGHRSVSWYQQTPGQGLQFLFEYFSETQRNKGNFPGRFSGRQFSNSRSEMNVSTLELGDSALYLCASSLDRGRHSPLHFGNGTRLTVT.

The J gene is TRBJ1-3, the V gene TRBV7-9, with D perhaps TRBD1 (6 bases). This CDR3 is built from 14 residues. Trimming pared 3 bases from V and 4 bases from J, leaving 10 bases between. Germline V CDR1 and CDR2: SEHNR, FQNEAQ (reference sequence). As DNA, the CDR3 is TGTGCCAGCAGCTTTGGACAGTCGGGAAACACCATATATTTT. Translation gives CASSFGQSGNTIYF. Complete variable domain (other parts from reference TRBV7-9 and TRBJ1-3): DTGVSQNPRHKITKRGQNVTFRCDPISEHNRLYWYRQTLGQGPEFLTYFQNEAQLEKSRLLSDRFSAERPKGSFSTLEIQRTEQGDSAMYLCASSFGQSGNTIYFGEGSWLTVV.

The genes are TRBV30 and TRBJ1-2; D is uncertain. In germline, CDR1 is GTSNPN, CDR2 SVGIG (reference sequence). The germline V and J ends were trimmed by 4 bases and 2 bases, with 14 bases remaining between them. This CDR3 comprises 14 residues. This CDR3 reads CAWTGRIPNYGYTF. DNA of the CDR3: TGTGCCTGGACGGGGAGGATCCCCAACTATGGCTACACCTTC.

This clone appeared a single time. V is TRBV7-2 and J is TRBJ1-1; 8 bases line up with TRBD1. V shed 2 bases, J shed 0 bases, and the junction held 5 bases outside the gene matches. The CDR3 runs to 16 residues. Germline V lookup: CDR1 SGHTA, CDR2 FQGNSA. The CDR3 DNA follows: TGTGCCAGCAGCTTACGGACAGGGCCTATGAACACTGAAGCTTTCTTT. This codes for CASSLRTGPMNTEAFF.

CDR3 sequence (DNA): TGTGCCATTAGAGACAGCAACAATCAGCCCCAGCATTTT. It yields the protein CAIRDSNNQPQHF. The chain has TRBV10-3 and TRBJ1-5; D is perhaps TRBD1 (5 bases). Per the germline V gene, CDR1 is ENHRY and CDR2 is SYGVKD. This CDR3 spans 13 amino acids. V gave up 9 bases and J gave up 3 bases, with 12 bases separating them.

The rearrangement uses TRBV6-6 and TRBJ1-1; D ambiguous. Trimming stripped 5 bases from V and 1 base from J, with 14 bases between. Looked up from germline, CDR1 is MNHNY and CDR2 is SVGAGI (reference sequence). This CDR3 is 15 amino acids long. The CDR3 loop reads CASSAPSTTNTEAFF. DNA of the CDR3: TGTGCCAGCAGTGCACCCTCGACAACGAACACTGAAGCTTTCTTT.

The chain carries TRBV6-1 and TRBJ2-7, with 7 bases aligning to TRBD1. The CDR3 is 13 amino acids. V dropped 6 bases and J dropped 4; count of bases not matched to a gene: 6. Germline-derived CDR1 and CDR2 are MNHNS and SASEGT. CDR3 sequence reads: CASRTTGPYEQYF. The CDR3 DNA sequence: TGTGCCAGCAGGACGACAGGGCCATACGAGCAGTACTTC.

The V and J genes are TRBV6-1 and TRBJ1-5; 10 nucleotides agree with TRBD1. Germline CDR1 reads MNHNS; CDR2 reads SASEGT. The ends lost 3 bases at V and 6 bases at J; junction bases unmatched: 5. CDR3 length: 15 residues. CDR3 in amino acids: CASSDVTGGFQPQHF. CDR3 DNA: TGTGCCAGCAGTGATGTGACAGGGGGCTTTCAGCCCCAGCATTTT.

V and J are TRBV5-4 and TRBJ2-2; D is possibly TRBD1 (7 bases). The germline V and J ends were trimmed by 0 bases and 6 bases, with 15 bases remaining between them. Germline loops: CDR1 SGHNT, CDR2 YYREEE (reference sequence). The CDR3 is 16 residues long. CDR3 DNA sequence: TGTGCCAGCAGCTTGGACACAGGGGAGGTTCCCGGGGAGCTGTTTTTT. Translation gives CASSLDTGEVPGELFF.

A note on this clone: The sample contains more than one DNA sequence encoding this CDR3. The rearrangement uses TRBV4-1 and TRBJ1-3; D unclear. This CDR3 is built from 12 residues. CDR1 MGHRA and CDR2 YSYEKL come from the germline V gene. Trimming shortened V by 1 base and J by 3 bases, and 1 base separated the two germline ends. CDR3 nucleotides: TGCGCCAGCAGCCAAGTTGGAAACACCATATATTTT. This codes for CASSQVGNTIYF.

This sequence joins TRBV7-2 and TRBJ2-7, with D unclear. The CDR3 runs 13 residues. Looked up from germline, CDR1 is SGHTA and CDR2 is FQGNSA. Trimming removed 4 bases at V and 7 bases at J, with 14 bases between. The CDR3 coding sequence is TGTGCCAGCAGCTCCCGACGCCTTGGTGAGCAGTACTTC. This translates into CASSSRRLGEQYF.

The sample holds one count of this clone. The chain has TRBV7-6 and TRBJ1-1; D uncertain. Trimming cost V 5 bases and J 0 bases, with 16 bases left between them. The CDR3 covers 16 residues. The germline V gene encodes CDR1 SGHVS and CDR2 FNYEAQ. The CDR3 spells CASSRNRAGMNTEAFF. In nucleotides, the CDR3 is TGTGCCAGCAGCCGCAATCGGGCGGGGATGAACACTGAAGCTTTCTTT.

This clone was recorded once. This chain links TRBV2 with TRBJ1-3, with 7 nucleotides matching TRBD1. After removal of 6 bases from V and 3 bases from J, the junction contained 5 bases not matched to a gene. The CDR3 runs to 14 residues. Germline V gene sequence: CDR1 SNHLY, CDR2 FYNNEI. The CDR3 reads CASSGTANGNTIYF. As DNA, the CDR3 is TGTGCCAGCAGCGGGACAGCGAATGGAAACACCATATATTTT.

The DNA of the CDR3 is TGTGCCGAATCCAGTTGGGGGGTGTTCTTTAGCTCTGGGGCCAACGTCCTGACTTTC. Residues: CAESSWGVFFSSGANVLTF. This chain connects TRBV30 to TRBJ2-6, with TRBD2 as a possible D gene (6 bases). This CDR3 comprises 19 residues. Between the trimmed V and J ends, which lost 8 bases and 0 bases, there was a span of 26 bases. CDR1 is GTSNPN, CDR2 SVGIG, per germline (reference sequence).

The chain is built from TRBV4-1 and TRBJ2-1; possibly TRBD1 for D (5 bases). This CDR3 region has 16 residues. Per the germline V gene, CDR1 is MGHRA and CDR2 is YSYEKL. Trimming cost V 1 base and J 6 bases, with 16 bases left between them. This CDR3 reads CASSQVTAGFSNEQFF. In nucleotides, the CDR3 is TGCGCCAGCAGCCAAGTAACGGCAGGGTTTTCCAATGAGCAGTTCTTC.